These 2 T cell receptor beta chains came from one sample sequenced in a study of cytomegalovirus exposure and HLA in healthy donors. The primer mix had 60 Vbeta and 13 Jbeta primers. TCRdb keeps only in-frame clones here, not all; method: immunoSEQ multiplex PCR. The data show some 150,000 clones, with about 83% seen just once and around 4.1% held by the top ten. The sample taken for sequencing was PBMCs. The receptors here all came from a middle-aged woman in good health and CMV-seronegative.

The chain joins TRBV6-5 to TRBJ1-1; D gene unclear. From germline, CDR1 is MNHEY and CDR2 SVGAGI. The CDR3 sequence is 14 residues long. V was clipped by 6 bases and J by 2 bases, with 13 bases between them. The DNA of the CDR3 is TGTGCCAGCAGCCCAACTCTCTTAAACACTGAAGCTTTCTTT. Translation: CASSPTLLNTEAFF.

A word on this clone: Other DNA sequences in this sample translate to the same CDR3. The rearrangement joins TRBV18 to TRBJ2-7; 9 nucleotides line up with TRBD1. Germline V lookup: CDR1 KGHSH, CDR2 LQKENI. J lost 1 base, V lost 3 bases, and 1 base had no gene match. This CDR3 has 14 residues. CDR3 amino acids: CASSPGTGSYEQYF. CDR3 nucleotides: TGTGCCAGCTCACCGGGGACAGGGTCCTACGAGCAGTACTTC.